The TCR beta chain described here comes from a study of cytomegalovirus exposure and HLA in healthy donors. Study context: An earlier analysis found roughly 100 million unique TCR beta sequences from about 179 million T cells. Study-level points and caveats: In vitro, a few CMV-associated chains proved specific for CMV antigens.

Regarding this clone: Its cognate antigen is unknown.

PCR amplification relied on 60 Vbeta primers (plus 13 Jbeta primers). Assay: immunoSEQ multiplex PCR; the TCRdb copy retains only in-frame clones and omits some. Seen here are 100,000 to 150,000 clones, about four fifths observed once, and the top ten hold about 0.76%. Donors were nominally healthy when sampled, though unrecorded immune exposures were likely. Sequencing was carried out using PBMCs. This receptor was taken from a man aged 18 to 29 in good health and CMV-seronegative.

CDR3 residues: CASRQIDPGTGSSEQYF. Written as DNA, the CDR3 is TGCGCCAGCAGACAAATTGATCCGGGGACAGGGTCCAGCGAGCAGTACTTC. This chain uses TRBV5-1 with TRBJ2-7, with 9 bases that match TRBD1. The CDR3 consists of 17 residues. The V gene's germline CDR1 is SGHRS and CDR2 YFSETQ. V lost 5 bases, J lost 6 bases, and 18 bases stayed unmatched.